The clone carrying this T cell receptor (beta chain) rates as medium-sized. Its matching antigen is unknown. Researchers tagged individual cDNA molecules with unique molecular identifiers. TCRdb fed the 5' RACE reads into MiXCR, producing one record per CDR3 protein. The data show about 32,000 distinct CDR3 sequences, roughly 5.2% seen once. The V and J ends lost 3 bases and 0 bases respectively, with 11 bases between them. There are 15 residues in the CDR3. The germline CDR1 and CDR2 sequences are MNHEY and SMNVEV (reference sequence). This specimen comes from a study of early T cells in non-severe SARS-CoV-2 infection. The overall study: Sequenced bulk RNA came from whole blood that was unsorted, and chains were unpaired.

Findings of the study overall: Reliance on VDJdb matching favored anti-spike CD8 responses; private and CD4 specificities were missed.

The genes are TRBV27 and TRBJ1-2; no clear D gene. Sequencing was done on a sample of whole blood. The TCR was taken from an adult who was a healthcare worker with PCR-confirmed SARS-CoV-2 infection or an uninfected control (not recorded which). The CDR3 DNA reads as TGTGCCAGCAGTTTGGTAGGGCTCACTAACTATGGCTACACCTTC. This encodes CASSLVGLTNYGYTF.